The 29 T cell receptor beta chains reported below all come from one sample, sequenced in a study of shared clonotypes between healthy human individuals. Selected positively for CCR7 and CD45RO-negative, naive CD8 cells excluded terminally differentiated effector memory CD45RA+ cells. TCRdb keeps only in-frame clones here, not all; method: immunoSEQ multiplex PCR. This table has about 800,000 clones, roughly 96% appearing once. Sequencing was performed on naive CD8+ T cells sorted from blood. These receptors came from a man aged 25-40 years in good health.

V gene TRBV5-1 combines with J gene TRBJ1-1, with 9 nucleotides matching TRBD1. The V and J ends lost 0 bases and 2 bases, in that order; junction bases with no gene match: 5. This CDR3 has 16 amino acids. The germline CDR1 and CDR2 sequences are SGHRS and YFSETQ. The CDR3 region is CASSLEGTGSNTEAFF. CDR3 sequence (DNA): TGCGCCAGCAGCTTGGAAGGGACAGGGAGCAACACTGAAGCTTTCTTT.

CDR3 region: CASTGGNTEAFF. The CDR3 DNA is TGTGCCAGCACCGGGGGGAACACTGAAGCTTTCTTT. This chain connects TRBV25-1 to TRBJ1-1; maybe TRBD1 (5 bases). Per germline, CDR1 MGHDK and CDR2 SYGVNS. The CDR3 has 12 amino acids. Trimming shortened V by 7 bases and J by 1 base, and 7 bases separated the two germline ends.

On this clone: The sample contains more than one DNA sequence encoding this CDR3. The V gene is TRBV28, the J gene TRBJ1-4; D unresolved. The CDR3 loop spans 11 amino acids. Trimming stripped 3 bases from V and 7 bases from J, with 3 bases between. Germline-derived CDR1 and CDR2 are MDHEN and SYDVKM. In DNA, the CDR3 is TGTGCCAGCAGTTTCGGTGAAAAACTGTTTTTT. Its protein is CASSFGEKLFF.

The V and J genes are TRBV7-9 and TRBJ1-3, with D uncertain. The germline V gene encodes CDR1 SEHNR and CDR2 FQNEAQ (reference sequence). The V end lost 1 base, the J end lost 0 bases, and 4 bases lay between the germline ends. The CDR3 sequence is 14 residues long. CDR3 DNA: TGTGCCAGCAGCTTAGTAACCTCTGGAAACACCATATATTTT. Protein: CASSLVTSGNTIYF.

The chain is built from TRBV5-6 and TRBJ2-7; tentative D call: TRBD1 (6 bases). This CDR3 has 14 amino acids. Germline assignment: CDR1 SGHDT and CDR2 YYEEEE. V shed 4 bases and J shed 2 bases, with 13 bases lying between them. CDR3 sequence: CASSLSQGTYEQYF. The CDR3 DNA sequence: TGTGCCAGCAGCCTCTCACAGGGTACCTACGAGCAGTACTTC.

The chain carries TRBV7-8 and TRBJ2-7, with D possibly TRBD2 on 6 matching bases. V was cut by 6 bases and J by 0 bases, with 21 bases left in between. The CDR3 sequence is 17 residues long. Germline values: CDR1 SGHVS, CDR2 FQNEAQ. CDR3 bases: TGTGCCAGCAGTCAATTAGAAGATAGCGGAACCTCCTACGAGCAGTACTTC. As protein: CASSQLEDSGTSYEQYF. Looking up the rest from reference TRBV7-8 and TRBJ2-7 gives the full variable domain: GAGVSQSPRYKVAKRGQDVALRCDPISGHVSLFWYQQALGQGPEFLTYFQNEAQLDKSGLPSDRFFAERPEGSVSTLKIQRTQQEDSAVYLCASSQLEDSGTSYEQYFGPGTRLTVT.

The chain links TRBV7-9 to TRBJ2-1; D is perhaps TRBD1 (5 bases). Trimming left V 5 bases short and J 4 bases short, with 18 bases between. There are 16 residues in the CDR3. Germline V lookup: CDR1 SEHNR, CDR2 FQNEAQ (reference sequence). The CDR3 DNA follows: TGTGCCAGCAGCCTAATAGGACATCAGGCGTACAATGAGCAGTTCTTC. It yields the protein CASSLIGHQAYNEQFF.

The V gene is TRBV4-1, the J gene TRBJ2-7; the D gene is possibly TRBD1 (6 bases). The V and J ends lost 3 bases and 3 bases respectively, with 18 bases between them. The germline gives CDR1 MGHRA, CDR2 YSYEKL. This CDR3 is built from 16 residues. DNA of the CDR3: TGCGCCAGCAGCCAGGGTGAAACCTCGGACAGCTACGAGCAGTACTTC. This codes for CASSQGETSDSYEQYF.

The chain uses TRBV14 and TRBJ2-5; 13 positions agree with TRBD2. The CDR3 spans 17 residues. V dropped 2 bases and J dropped 5; count of bases not matched to a gene: 8. In germline, CDR1 is SGHDN, CDR2 FVKESK. CDR3 nucleotides: TGTGCCAGCAGCCAATTACTAGCGGGAGGGCCGGAGGAGACCCAGTACTTC. Translating gives CASSQLLAGGPEETQYF.

The gene calls are TRBV2 and TRBJ2-1, with D possibly being TRBD2 (5 bases). V was pared by 10 bases and J by 4 bases, with 11 bases between. In germline, CDR1 is SNHLY, CDR2 FYNNEI. The CDR3 runs to 12 residues. The CDR3, as DNA: TGTGCCATCCGGGAAATATACAATGAGCAGTTCTTC. It is translated as CAIREIYNEQFF.

This clone was counted between two and nine times. This rearrangement joins TRBV11-2 to TRBJ2-1, with 8 bases fitting TRBD1. The CDR3 extends over 15 amino acids. From germline, CDR1 is SGHAT and CDR2 FQNNGV. J lost 5 bases, V lost 3 bases, and 6 bases had no gene match. CDR3 residues: CASSLETGDNNEQFF. The DNA of the CDR3 is TGTGCCAGCAGCTTGGAGACAGGGGATAACAATGAGCAGTTCTTC.

This chain's CDR3 is CASSSPTGASSYEQYF. Written as DNA, the CDR3 is TGCGCCAGCAGCTCCCCGACAGGGGCGAGCTCCTACGAGCAGTACTTC. The chain couples TRBV4-1 to TRBJ2-7, with 8 bases fitting TRBD1. The V gene end was trimmed by 5 bases and the J gene end by 0 bases; junction bases not matched to a gene: 9. This CDR3 spans 16 amino acids. Germline CDR1 and CDR2: MGHRA and YSYEKL.

Details on this clone: At the DNA level, this CDR3 is encoded by other sequences in the same sample as well. The V call is TRBV4-1, the J call TRBJ2-1; D is unresolved. Looked up from germline, CDR1 is MGHRA and CDR2 is YSYEKL. The length of the CDR3 is 12 residues. V was clipped by 1 base and J by 8 bases, with 6 bases between them. Written as DNA, the CDR3 is TGCGCCAGCAGCCAAGTAGGAGATGAGCAGTTCTTC. It codes for CASSQVGDEQFF.

This clone appeared a single time. V usage is TRBV4-1 and J usage is TRBJ2-2; D tentatively reads TRBD1 or TRBD2 (5 bases each). CDR3 size: 16 residues. CDR1 is MGHRA and CDR2 is YSYEKL in the germline V gene. The germline V and J ends were trimmed by 4 bases and 4 bases, with 16 bases remaining between them. Written as DNA, the CDR3 is TGCGCCAGCAGCCTCTCCGGGACCCCGTTCACCGGGGAGCTGTTTTTT. This gives the protein CASSLSGTPFTGELFF.

The rearrangement uses TRBV5-6 and TRBJ2-3, with 14 bases that match TRBD2. The germline gives CDR1 SGHDT, CDR2 YYEEEE. V shed 4 bases and J 5 bases; nucleotides not matched to a gene: 3. The CDR3 extends over 15 amino acids. The CDR3 sequence is CASSLGLAGGDTQYF. The CDR3 nucleotides read TGTGCCAGCAGCCTTGGACTAGCGGGAGGAGATACGCAGTATTTT.

The J gene is TRBJ2-7, the V gene TRBV11-2; a weak D match, TRBD2 (6 bases). Trimming shortened V by 1 base and J by 4 bases, and 14 bases separated the two germline ends. The CDR3 totals 15 residues. CDR1 is SGHAT, CDR2 FQNNGV, per germline. The CDR3 nucleotides read TGTGCCAGCAGCTTAGGGGGACTTCTAGGTTACGAGCAGTACTTC. Its translation is CASSLGGLLGYEQYF.

The chain recombines TRBV7-9 with TRBJ2-1, with a tentative D call TRBD2 (5 bases). The germline V gene has CDR1 SEHNR and CDR2 FQNEAQ (reference sequence). V was clipped by 2 bases and J by 8 bases, with 10 bases between them. This CDR3 has 13 amino acids. The CDR3 region has the DNA TGTGCCAGCAGCTTATCCTCCGGGGATGAGCAGTTCTTC. Amino acids: CASSLSSGDEQFF.

The rearrangement uses TRBV10-1 and TRBJ1-5, with D possibly TRBD1 on 6 matching bases. Trimming removed 6 bases at V and 1 base at J, with 16 bases between. Germline V lookup: CDR1 WNHNN, CDR2 SYGVQD (reference sequence). The CDR3 loop spans 16 amino acids. CDR3 nucleotides: TGCGCCAGCAGGGGGGGAGGACAGACGAGCAATCAGCCCCAGCATTTT. This sequence encodes CASRGGGQTSNQPQHF.

The rearrangement uses TRBV27 and TRBJ1-2, with a tentative D call TRBD1 (5 bases). Trimming took off 0 bases at V and 2 bases at J, with 7 bases between the two ends. The V gene's germline CDR1 is MNHEY and CDR2 SMNVEV (reference sequence). The CDR3 loop spans 14 amino acids. CDR3 loop: CASSLSAGNYGYTF. CDR3 DNA sequence: TGTGCCAGCAGTTTATCGGCAGGGAACTATGGCTACACCTTC.

V is TRBV7-2 and J is TRBJ1-1, with 12 bases aligning to TRBD1. Germline CDR1 SGHTA, CDR2 FQGNSA. This CDR3 has 16 residues. V trimming: 5 bases; J trimming: 1 base; junction bases outside the gene matches: 5. This CDR3 reads CASSLPGQGANTEAFF. The DNA of the CDR3 is TGTGCCAGCAGCCTCCCGGGACAGGGGGCGAACACTGAAGCTTTCTTT.

The chain has TRBV27 and TRBJ1-4; 10 bases fit TRBD1. V trimming: 5 bases; J trimming: 6 bases; junction bases outside the gene matches: 3. The CDR3 consists of 14 residues. The germline V gene has CDR1 MNHEY and CDR2 SMNVEV (reference sequence). The CDR3, as DNA: TGTGCCAGCAGTCCCGGGACAGGGGATGAAAAACTGTTTTTT. It codes for CASSPGTGDEKLFF.

V gene TRBV30 combines with J gene TRBJ2-2; no clear D gene. Germline-derived CDR1 and CDR2 are GTSNPN and SVGIG (reference sequence). The CDR3 runs 16 residues. Trimming shortened V by 1 base and J by 0 bases, and 12 bases separated the two germline ends. The CDR3 sequence: CAWSGMTHANTGELFF. CDR3 bases: TGTGCCTGGAGTGGGATGACTCACGCGAACACCGGGGAGCTGTTTTTT.

This chain uses TRBV11-2 with TRBJ2-1; D may be TRBD2 (6 bases). The germline V and J ends were trimmed by 5 bases and 9 bases, with 20 bases remaining between them. Germline loops: CDR1 SGHAT, CDR2 FQNNGV. There are 15 residues in the CDR3. In nucleotides, the CDR3 is TGTGCCAGCAGCAGGGCCGGGTGGGAGGCAAGTGAGCAGTTCTTC. Amino acid sequence: CASSRAGWEASEQFF.

CDR3 residues: CASTPGIGSYEQYF. For the CDR3, the DNA is TGTGCCAGCACCCCCGGCATCGGGTCATACGAGCAGTACTTC. The gene calls are TRBV9 and TRBJ2-7; D gene ambiguous. The CDR3 is 14 residues long. Trimming removed 6 bases at V and 4 bases at J, with 17 bases between. Germline CDR1 SGDLS, CDR2 YYNGEE. The variable domain in full, with the rest retrieved from reference TRBV9 and TRBJ2-7, is DSGVTQTPKHLITATGQRVTLRCSPRSGDLSVYWYQQSLDQGLQFLIQYYNGEERAKGNILERFSAQQFPDLHSELNLSSLELGDSALYFCASTPGIGSYEQYFGPGTRLTVT.

The chain links TRBV19 to TRBJ1-1, with TRBD1 matching over 9 bases. The CDR3 loop spans 14 amino acids. V dropped 7 bases and J dropped 0; count of bases not matched to a gene: 3. Germline-derived CDR1 and CDR2 are LNHDA and SQIVND (reference sequence). CDR3 coding DNA: TGTGCCAGTAAAGACAGGGGGATGAACACTGAAGCTTTCTTT. It translates to CASKDRGMNTEAFF.

This chain uses TRBV27 with TRBJ1-2; possibly TRBD1 for D (5 bases). Trimming left V 3 bases short and J 3 bases short, with 8 bases between. CDR1 and CDR2 (germline): MNHEY, SMNVEV (reference sequence). CDR3 length equals 13 residues. CDR3 DNA: TGTGCCAGCAGTTTCAAGGGGTACTATGGCTACACCTTC. It encodes CASSFKGYYGYTF.

This clone has just one count. The chain uses TRBV14 and TRBJ1-2, with TRBD1 matching 9 bases. The V gene's germline CDR1 is SGHDN and CDR2 FVKESK. The CDR3 has 17 residues. The junction had 17 bases not matched to a gene; V was cut back by 4 bases and J by 8 bases. The CDR3 DNA is TGTGCCAGCAGCCCGCCGGGGACAGGGACTTACGGTGAGGGCTACACCTTC. It encodes CASSPPGTGTYGEGYTF.

The chain links TRBV5-6 to TRBJ2-7, with 8 bases that match TRBD1. CDR3 length: 15 amino acids. The J segment lost 2 bases and the V segment lost 4 bases, leaving 8 bases of the junction unmatched. Germline CDR1 is SGHDT and CDR2 is YYEEEE. The DNA of the CDR3 is TGTGCCAGCAGCACCCCCGGGACAGGAGCCTACGAGCAGTACTTC. Translating gives CASSTPGTGAYEQYF.

This clone has only one observation. CDR3 in amino acids: CAAAGGPDSNQPQHF. In nucleotides, the CDR3 is TGTGCCGCCGCGGGGGGGCCCGATAGCAATCAGCCCCAGCATTTT. V usage is TRBV10-3 and J usage is TRBJ1-5; D is perhaps TRBD1 (6 bases). The CDR3 loop spans 15 amino acids. Germline assignment: CDR1 ENHRY and CDR2 SYGVKD. The ends were cut back, 11 bases at V and 0 bases at J, with 17 bases in the middle.